This TCR beta chain came from a study of CXCR3-negative and CXCR3-positive naive CD8 T cells. 5' RACE with UMI labels generated the TRB cDNA libraries. TCRdb re-called the 5' RACE reads, yielding one record per CDR3 amino acid sequence without DNA. The data show approximately 130,000 distinct CDR3 sequences, and the top ten clones hold around 0.44%. CDR1 PRHDT and CDR2 FYEKMQ come from the germline V gene (reference sequence). The CDR3 spans 14 residues. Remarks on this clonotype: Antigen unknown.

Study-wide findings and caveats: For the naive subsets, surface CD5 was similar, and TCR strength was inferred from TRB CDR3 properties. A higher hydrophobicity marked the TRB CDR3s of CXCR3-positive naive cells versus CXCR3-negative naive cells.

CD45RO-CCR7+CD27+CD95- cells counted as naive CD8+ T cells. The receptor's source is a human donor in good health. Some clones in this sample may be carry-over from other donors' samples. What was sequenced was naive CXCR3+ CD8+ T cells from blood. Sample subset: CD45RO-CCR7+CD27+CD95- naive CD8+ T cells expressing CXCR3 (TNR3+). The genes are TRBV13 and TRBJ2-7; TCRdb proposes TRBD1, but this gene call is untestable without DNA. CDR3 in amino acids: CASSSGQGVLEQYF.